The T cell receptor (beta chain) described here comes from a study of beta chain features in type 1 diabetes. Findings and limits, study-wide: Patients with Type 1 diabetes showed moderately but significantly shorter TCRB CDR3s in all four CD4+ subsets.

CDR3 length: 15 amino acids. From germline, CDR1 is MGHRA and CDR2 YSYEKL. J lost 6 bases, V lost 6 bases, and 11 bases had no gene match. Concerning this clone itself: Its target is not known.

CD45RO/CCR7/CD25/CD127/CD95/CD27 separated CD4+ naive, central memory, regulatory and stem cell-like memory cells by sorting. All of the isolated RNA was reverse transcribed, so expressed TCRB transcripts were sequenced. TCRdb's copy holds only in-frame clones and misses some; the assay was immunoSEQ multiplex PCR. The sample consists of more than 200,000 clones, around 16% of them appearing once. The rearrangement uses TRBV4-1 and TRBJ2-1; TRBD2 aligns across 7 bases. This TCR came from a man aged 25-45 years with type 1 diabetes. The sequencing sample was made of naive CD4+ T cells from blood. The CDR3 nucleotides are TGCGCCAGCAGTCACGAGGGGAGGGAGGGCAATGAGCAGTTCTTC. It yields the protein CASSHEGREGNEQFF.